This T cell receptor beta chain was identified in a study of blood T cell repertoires in COVID-19. Study details: Donors in the United States, Italy and Spain gave samples during acute or convalescent COVID-19. PBMCs, B-cell-depleted T cells, or T cells provided the cDNA or gDNA that made up the material.

How the authors handled the data: From reference gene primer amplification, estimates of nucleated cell counts were derived. The assay was immunoSEQ multiplex PCR, and TCRdb's table has in-frame clones only and misses some. The V and J calls and clone size were taken over from that table, and D and trimming were inferred from the DNA. The sample carries 150,000 or so clones, 83% recorded once. Seattle patients were enrolled during active infection and followed longitudinally. This CDR3 has 14 amino acids. The V and J ends lost 7 bases and 3 bases, in that order; junction bases with no gene match: 5. Germline CDR1 reads MNHEY; CDR2 reads SVGAGI.

The sample was peripheral blood. This TCR was sampled from a woman aged 60-70 years with COVID-19, enrolled during active disease. The chain recombines TRBV6-5 with TRBJ1-3; 8 bases match TRBD1. The CDR3 nucleotides read TGTGCCAGCATCAGACAGGGGAATGGAAACACCATATATTTT. Translated, it gives CASIRQGNGNTIYF.